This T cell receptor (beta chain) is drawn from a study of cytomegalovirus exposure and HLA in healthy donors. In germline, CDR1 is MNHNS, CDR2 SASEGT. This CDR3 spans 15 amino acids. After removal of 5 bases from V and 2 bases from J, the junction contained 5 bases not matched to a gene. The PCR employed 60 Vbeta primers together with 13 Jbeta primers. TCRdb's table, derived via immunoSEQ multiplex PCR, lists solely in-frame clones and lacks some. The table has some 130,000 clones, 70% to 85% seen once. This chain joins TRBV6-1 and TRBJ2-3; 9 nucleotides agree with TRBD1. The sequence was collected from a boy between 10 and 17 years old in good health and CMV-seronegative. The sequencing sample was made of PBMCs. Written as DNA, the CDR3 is TGTGCCAGCAGTCACCGGGACAGGGCCACAGATACGCAGTATTTT. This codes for CASSHRDRATDTQYF.